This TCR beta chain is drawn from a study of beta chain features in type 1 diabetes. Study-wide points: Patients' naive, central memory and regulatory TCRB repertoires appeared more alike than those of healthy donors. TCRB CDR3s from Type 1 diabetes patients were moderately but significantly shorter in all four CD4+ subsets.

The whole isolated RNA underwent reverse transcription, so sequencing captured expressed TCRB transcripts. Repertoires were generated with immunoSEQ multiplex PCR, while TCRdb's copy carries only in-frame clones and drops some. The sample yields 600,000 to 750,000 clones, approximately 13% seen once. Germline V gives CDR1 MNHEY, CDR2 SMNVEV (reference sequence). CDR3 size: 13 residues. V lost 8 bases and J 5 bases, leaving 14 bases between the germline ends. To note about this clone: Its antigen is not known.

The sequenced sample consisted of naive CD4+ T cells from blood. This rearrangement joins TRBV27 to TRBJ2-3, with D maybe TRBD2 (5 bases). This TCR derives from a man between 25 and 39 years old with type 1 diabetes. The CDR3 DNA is TGTGCCAGCTGCCACGGTGAGGGAGATACGCAGTATTTT. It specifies CASCHGEGDTQYF.